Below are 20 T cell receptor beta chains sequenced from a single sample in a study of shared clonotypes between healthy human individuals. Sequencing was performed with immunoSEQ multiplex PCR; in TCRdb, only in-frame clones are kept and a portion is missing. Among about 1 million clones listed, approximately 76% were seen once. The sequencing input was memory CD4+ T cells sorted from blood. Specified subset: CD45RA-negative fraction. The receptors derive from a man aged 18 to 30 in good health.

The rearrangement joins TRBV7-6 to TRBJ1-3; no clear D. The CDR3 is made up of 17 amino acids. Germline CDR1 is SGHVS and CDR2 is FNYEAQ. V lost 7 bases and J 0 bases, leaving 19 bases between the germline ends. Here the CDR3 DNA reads TGTGCCAGCACCGTGGCTTGCCCGGACCCCTCTGGAAACACCATATATTTT. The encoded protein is CASTVACPDPSGNTIYF.

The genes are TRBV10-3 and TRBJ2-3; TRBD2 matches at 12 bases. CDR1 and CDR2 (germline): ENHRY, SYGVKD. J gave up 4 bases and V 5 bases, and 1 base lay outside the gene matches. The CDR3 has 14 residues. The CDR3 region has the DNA TGTGCCATCAGTCTAGCGGGAGGGTCAGATACGCAGTATTTT. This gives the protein CAISLAGGSDTQYF.

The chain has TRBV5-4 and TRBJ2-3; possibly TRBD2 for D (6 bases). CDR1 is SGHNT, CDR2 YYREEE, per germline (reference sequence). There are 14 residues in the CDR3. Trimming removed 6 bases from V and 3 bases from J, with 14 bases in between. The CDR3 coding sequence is TGTGCCAGCAAAGAGGATCGGGGGACAGATACGCAGTATTTT. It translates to CASKEDRGTDTQYF. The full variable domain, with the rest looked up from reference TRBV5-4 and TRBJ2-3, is ETGVTQSPTHLIKTRGQQVTLRCSSQSGHNTVSWYQQALGQGPQFIFQYYREEENGRGNFPPRFSGLQFPNYSSELNVNALELDDSALYLCASKEDRGTDTQYFGPGTRLTVL.

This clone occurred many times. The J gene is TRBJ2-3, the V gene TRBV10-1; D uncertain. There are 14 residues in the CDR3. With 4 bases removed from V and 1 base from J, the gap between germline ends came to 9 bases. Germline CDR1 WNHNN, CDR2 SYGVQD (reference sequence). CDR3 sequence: CASSGMAGTDTQYF. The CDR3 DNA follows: TGCGCCAGCAGTGGAATGGCGGGCACAGATACGCAGTATTTT.

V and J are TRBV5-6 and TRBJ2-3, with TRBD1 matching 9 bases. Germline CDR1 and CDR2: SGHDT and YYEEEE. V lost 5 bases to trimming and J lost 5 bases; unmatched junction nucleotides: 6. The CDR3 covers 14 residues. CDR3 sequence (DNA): TGTGCCAGCAGAGACAGGGGGGTTCTAGATACGCAGTATTTT. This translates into CASRDRGVLDTQYF.

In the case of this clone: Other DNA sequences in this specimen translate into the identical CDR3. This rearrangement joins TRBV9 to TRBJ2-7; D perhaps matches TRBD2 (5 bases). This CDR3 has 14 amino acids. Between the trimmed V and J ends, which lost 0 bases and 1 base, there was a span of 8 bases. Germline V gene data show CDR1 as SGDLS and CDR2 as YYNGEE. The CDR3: CASSVDERSYEQYF. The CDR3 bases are TGTGCCAGCAGCGTAGACGAGCGGTCCTACGAGCAGTACTTC.

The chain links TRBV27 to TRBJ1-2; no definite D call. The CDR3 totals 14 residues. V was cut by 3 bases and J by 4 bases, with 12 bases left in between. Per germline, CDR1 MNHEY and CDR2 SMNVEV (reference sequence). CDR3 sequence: CASSFQDPSYGYTF. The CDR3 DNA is TGTGCCAGCAGTTTCCAGGACCCAAGCTATGGCTACACCTTC.

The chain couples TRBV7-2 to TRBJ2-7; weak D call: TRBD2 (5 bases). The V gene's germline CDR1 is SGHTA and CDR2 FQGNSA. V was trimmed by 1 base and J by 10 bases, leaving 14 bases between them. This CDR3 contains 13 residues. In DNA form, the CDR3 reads TGTGCCAGCAGCTTAGAAGCTTCCGGGGTCCAGTACTTC. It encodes CASSLEASGVQYF.

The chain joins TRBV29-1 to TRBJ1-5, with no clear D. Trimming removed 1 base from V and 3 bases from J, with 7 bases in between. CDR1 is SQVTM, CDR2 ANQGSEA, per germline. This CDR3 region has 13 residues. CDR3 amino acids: CSVEGEPNQPQHF. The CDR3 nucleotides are TGCAGCGTTGAAGGGGAACCCAATCAGCCCCAGCATTTT.

The CDR3 protein is CASSLVGDNEKLFF. DNA for the CDR3: TGCGCCAGCAGCTTGGTTGGGGATAATGAAAAACTGTTTTTT. The chain employs TRBV5-1 and TRBJ1-4; D remains unclear. The CDR3 contains 14 residues. The V gene lost 0 bases and the J gene lost 4 bases, with 7 bases spanning the gap. Germline CDR1 is SGHRS and CDR2 is YFSETQ.

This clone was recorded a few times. The CDR3: CASTPKRESTDTQYF. The CDR3 DNA is TGTGCCAGTACCCCCAAGAGGGAGAGCACAGATACGCAGTATTTT. This chain connects TRBV19 to TRBJ2-3; the D gene is possibly TRBD2 (5 bases). This CDR3 has 15 residues. V gave up 7 bases and J gave up 0 bases, with 14 bases separating them. Germline V CDR1 and CDR2: LNHDA, SQIVND (reference sequence).

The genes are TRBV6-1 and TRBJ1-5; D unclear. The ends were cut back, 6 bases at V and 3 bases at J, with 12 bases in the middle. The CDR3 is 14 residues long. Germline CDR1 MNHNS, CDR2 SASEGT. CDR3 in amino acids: CASSNTAFNQPQHF. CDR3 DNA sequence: TGTGCCAGCAGCAATACAGCTTTCAATCAGCCCCAGCATTTT.

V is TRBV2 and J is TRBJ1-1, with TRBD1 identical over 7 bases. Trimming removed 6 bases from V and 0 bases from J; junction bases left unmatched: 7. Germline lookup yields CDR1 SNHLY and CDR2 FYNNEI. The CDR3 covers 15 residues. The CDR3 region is CASSGDSAMNTEAFF. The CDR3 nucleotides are TGTGCCAGCAGCGGGGACAGTGCAATGAACACTGAAGCTTTCTTT.

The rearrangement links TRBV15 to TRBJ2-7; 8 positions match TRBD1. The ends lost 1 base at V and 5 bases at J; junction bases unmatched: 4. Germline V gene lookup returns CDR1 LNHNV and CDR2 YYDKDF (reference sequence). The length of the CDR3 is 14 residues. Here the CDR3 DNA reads TGTGCCACCAGCAGAGTCGGGACAGGCAACGAGCAGTACTTC. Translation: CATSRVGTGNEQYF. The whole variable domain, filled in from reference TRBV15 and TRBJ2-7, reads DAMVIQNPRYQVTQFGKPVTLSCSQTLNHNVMYWYQQKSSQAPKLLFHYYDKDFNNEADTPDNFQSRRPNTSFCFLDIRSPGLGDTAMYLCATSRVGTGNEQYFGPGTRLTVT.

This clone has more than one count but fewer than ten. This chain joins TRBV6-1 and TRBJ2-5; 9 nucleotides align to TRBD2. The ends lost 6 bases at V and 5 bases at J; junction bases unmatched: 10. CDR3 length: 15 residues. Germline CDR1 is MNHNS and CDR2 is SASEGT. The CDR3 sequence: CASRELAGVGETQYF. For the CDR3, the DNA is TGTGCCAGCAGGGAGTTAGCGGGAGTGGGGGAGACCCAGTACTTC.

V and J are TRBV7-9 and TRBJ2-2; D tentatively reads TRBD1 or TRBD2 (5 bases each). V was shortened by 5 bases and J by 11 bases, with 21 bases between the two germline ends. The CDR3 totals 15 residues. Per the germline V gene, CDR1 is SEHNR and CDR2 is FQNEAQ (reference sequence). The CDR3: CASSAGTDSLLELFF. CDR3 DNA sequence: TGTGCCAGCAGCGCCGGGACGGACTCTCTTCTTGAGCTGTTTTTT.

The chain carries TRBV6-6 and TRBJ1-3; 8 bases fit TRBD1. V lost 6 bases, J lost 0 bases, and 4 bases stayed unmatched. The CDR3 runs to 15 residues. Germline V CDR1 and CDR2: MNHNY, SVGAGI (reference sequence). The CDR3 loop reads CASRSTGGSGNTIYF. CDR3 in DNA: TGTGCCAGCAGATCTACAGGGGGCTCTGGAAACACCATATATTTT.

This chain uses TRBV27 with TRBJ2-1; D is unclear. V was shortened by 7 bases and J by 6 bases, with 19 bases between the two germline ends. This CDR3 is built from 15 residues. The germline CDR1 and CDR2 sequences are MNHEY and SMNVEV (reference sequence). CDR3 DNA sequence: TGTGCCAGCACCCGGTCTGCCCTAGAGCGCAATGAGCAGTTCTTC. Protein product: CASTRSALERNEQFF.

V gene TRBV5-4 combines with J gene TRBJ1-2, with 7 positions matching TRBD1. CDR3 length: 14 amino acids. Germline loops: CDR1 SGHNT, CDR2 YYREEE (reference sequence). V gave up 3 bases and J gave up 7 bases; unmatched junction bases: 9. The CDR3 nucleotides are TGTGCCAGCAGCTCGACAGGGACCAGCGGTGGCTACACCTTC. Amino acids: CASSSTGTSGGYTF.

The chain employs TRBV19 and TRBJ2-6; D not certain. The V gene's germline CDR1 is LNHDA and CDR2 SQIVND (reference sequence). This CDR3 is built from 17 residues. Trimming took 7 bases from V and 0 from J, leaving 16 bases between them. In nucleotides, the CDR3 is TGTGCCAGTACCCCTTCCGCGGCTAGCTCTGGGGCCAACGTCCTGACTTTC. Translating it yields CASTPSAASSGANVLTF.